This T cell receptor beta chain was captured by sequencing in a study of shared clonotypes between healthy human individuals (dated by TCRdb to the early 2020s). In the study overall: The cohort comprised a couple of women and a few men aged 18 to 49 years. For each donor, CD4 naive and CD4 memory were each run on three plates, CD8 naive on two plates, and CD8 memory on one plate. Blood TCR repertoires of a handful of healthy adults were deeply sequenced to estimate repertoire size and the extent of clonotype sharing between individuals. To increase sequencing depth and limit assay-specific biases, TCR repertoire library preparation and sequencing were carried out by different laboratories using diverse techniques. Per donor, leukapheresis produced somewhere between about 0.94 and 9.5 billion PBMCs. The full study reports these points: Even with the large sequencing depth, rarefaction of the sorted-subset datasets indicated that sequencing was incomplete. Sharing across four donors was observed for 4.5% to 6.5% of naive CD4, over 3% of naive CD8, about 2.3% of memory CD4, and around 0.4% of memory CD8 clonotypes. Estimated clonotype richness was generally larger for naive than for memory subsets. Higher generation probabilities were observed for clonotypes shared by all four sorted-subset donors than for non-shared clonotypes. Sampling was limited to blood, and TCR repertoires in tissue likely differ from TCR repertoires in blood. Pairwise subsampling led to the expectation that sequencing depth would affect the degree of clonotype sharing among donors. The genetic and exposure-history diversity represented was limited by the small number of donors.

TCR CDR3 regions were amplified from genomic DNA by multiplex PCR using the deep immunoSEQ assay. Extracted genomic DNA from each cell subset was distributed evenly across all wells of several immunoSEQ 96-well plates, and each plate was treated as a replicate. For sorted subsets, approximately 200 ng of genomic DNA, equivalent to some 33,000 T cell genomes, went into each replicate PCR. Purified libraries were measured with a Qubit 3.0 fluorometer, size-checked on a Bioanalyzer 2100, and measured again with the KAPA Library Quantification kit. Every immunoSEQ 96-well plate was sequenced on a separate single-read 150-cycle Illumina NextSeq 550 flow cell. In the original analysis: Because the immunoSEQ output held only junctional sequences and lacked quality scores, the filtering could not match the filtering applied to full-length reads. To assign V/J genes and CDR3, sequences were annotated against IMGT germline references using PyIR, a Python wrapper for IgBLAST v1.9. Reads with weak V/J assignments (E-value above 1e-6), missing CDR3, stop codons, out-of-frame junctions, or ambiguous translated residues were removed. V3J clonotypes were defined as sequences sharing the same inferred V gene, J gene, and CDR3 amino acid sequence. Percentage overlap between repertoires was calculated by dividing the number of shared unique clonotypes by the size of the smaller repertoire. Three approaches were used to assess repertoire richness: RTK rarefaction, the Chao1 estimator, and Recon v2.1 estimates of unobserved clonotypes. Generation probabilities for all TCRbeta clonotypes obtained by the gDNA method from several donors were computed using OLGA. Imported from immuneACCESS, the table was reduced by TCRdb to in-frame sequences with V and J called. These copies leave out some clones; in studies compared against another copy, an unresolved V gene accounts for under half, and the cause of the remainder is not known. The V and J calls and the clone size are those of that table, but D and trimming were determined from the DNA. This sample comprises about 1 million clones, around 76% of them detected only once. About 1.5% of the sample is in the top ten clones.

Trimming removed 3 bases from V and 15 bases from J, leaving 18 bases between the germline ends. The CDR3 numbers 12 residues from cysteine through phenylalanine. Solely the CDR3 DNA is kept, with 36 bases framed from the first base. CDR1 SQVTM and CDR2 ANQGSEA were looked up in the germline V gene. Of note for this clone: Its specific antigen is unknown. The sample holds no much larger clone one base away, and base qualities are not on file.

The donors were healthy, HIV-negative adults with no recently reported acute infections or vaccinations. Only Caucasian adults living in Nashville, Tennessee, USA were represented among the donors. CD4+ T cells were enriched by magnetic negative selection; naive cells were then positively selected on CD45RA, and the negative fraction formed the memory subset. Blood was collected by leukapheresis, and PBMCs were isolated by Ficoll-Histopaque density gradient centrifugation and then cryopreserved in liquid nitrogen vapor phase. Analytical flow cytometry was used to check the purity and quantity of every magnetically sorted T cell population. Genomic DNA was isolated from every sorted fraction and measured by UV absorbance on a Nanodrop 2000c.

The chain was built from TRBV29-1 and TRBJ2-1; the D gene is unclear. The sample comprised memory CD4+ T cells sorted from blood. Explained via the paper, the cell subset or site label denotes: CD45RA-negative fraction. The clonotype was recovered from a young man in good health. CDR3 loop: CSVDSSMGLPFF. The DNA sequence is TGCAGCGTTGATAGCTCAATGGGTTTGCCGTTCTTC.